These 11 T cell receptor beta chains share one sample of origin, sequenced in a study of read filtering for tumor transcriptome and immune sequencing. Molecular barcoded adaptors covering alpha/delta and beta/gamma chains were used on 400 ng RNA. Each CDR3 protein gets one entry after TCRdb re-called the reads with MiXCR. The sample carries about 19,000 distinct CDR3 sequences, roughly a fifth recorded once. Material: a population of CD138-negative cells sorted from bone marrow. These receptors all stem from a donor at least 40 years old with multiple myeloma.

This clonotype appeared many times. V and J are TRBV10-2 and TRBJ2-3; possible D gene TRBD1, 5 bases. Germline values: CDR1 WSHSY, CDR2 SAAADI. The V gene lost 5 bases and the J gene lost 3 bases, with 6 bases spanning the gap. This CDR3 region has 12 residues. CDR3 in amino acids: CASSQGTDTQYF. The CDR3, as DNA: TGCGCCAGCAGTCAGGGTACAGATACGCAGTATTTT.

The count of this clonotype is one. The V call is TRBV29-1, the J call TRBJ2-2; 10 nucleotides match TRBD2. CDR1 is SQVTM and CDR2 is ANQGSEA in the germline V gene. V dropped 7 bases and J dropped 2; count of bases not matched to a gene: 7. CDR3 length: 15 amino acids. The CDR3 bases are TGCAGCGGATCAGTAGCGGGAGGAAACACCGGGGAGCTGTTTTTT. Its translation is CSGSVAGGNTGELFF.

CDR3 region: CAISETTVDQPQHF. The CDR3 DNA is TGTGCCATCAGTGAAACGACAGTCGATCAGCCCCAGCATTTT. This chain links TRBV10-3 with TRBJ1-5; the D gene is possibly TRBD1 (5 bases). The germline gives CDR1 ENHRY, CDR2 SYGVKD. Trimming cost V 3 bases and J 5 bases, with 11 bases left between them. This CDR3 comprises 14 residues.

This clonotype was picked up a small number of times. Here the CDR3 DNA reads TGTGCCAGCAGCGCTCGGGGGGGTCAAGAGACCCAGTACTTC. Residues: CASSARGGQETQYF. The chain has TRBV9 and TRBJ2-5; TRBD2 agrees at 8 bases. This CDR3 is 14 amino acids long. Trimming took 3 bases from V and 2 from J; bases not matched to a gene: 3. Germline CDR1 reads SGDLS; CDR2 reads YYNGEE. Complete variable domain (other parts from reference TRBV9 and TRBJ2-5): DSGVTQTPKHLITATGQRVTLRCSPRSGDLSVYWYQQSLDQGLQFLIQYYNGEERAKGNILERFSAQQFPDLHSELNLSSLELGDSALYFCASSARGGQETQYFGPGTRLLVL.

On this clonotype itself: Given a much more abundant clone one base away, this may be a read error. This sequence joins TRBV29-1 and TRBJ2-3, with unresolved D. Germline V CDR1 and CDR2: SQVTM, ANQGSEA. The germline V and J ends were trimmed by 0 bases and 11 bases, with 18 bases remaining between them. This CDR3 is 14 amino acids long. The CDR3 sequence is CSVEEAIAKRGQYF. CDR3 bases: TGCAGCGTTGAAGAAGCGATTGCTAAGCGTGGGCAGTATTTT.

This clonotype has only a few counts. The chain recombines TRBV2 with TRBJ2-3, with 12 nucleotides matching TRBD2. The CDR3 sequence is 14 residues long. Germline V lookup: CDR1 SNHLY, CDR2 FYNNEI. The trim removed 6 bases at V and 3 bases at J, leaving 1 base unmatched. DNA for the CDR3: TGTGCCAGCAGACTAGCGGGAGGTACAGATACGCAGTATTTT. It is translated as CASRLAGGTDTQYF.

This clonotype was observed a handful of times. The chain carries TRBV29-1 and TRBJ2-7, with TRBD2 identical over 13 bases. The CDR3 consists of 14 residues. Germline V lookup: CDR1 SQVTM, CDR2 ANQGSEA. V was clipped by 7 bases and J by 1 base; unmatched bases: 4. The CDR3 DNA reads TGCAGCGCCGTACTAGCGGGAGGGTCCTACGAGCAGTACTTC. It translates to CSAVLAGGSYEQYF.

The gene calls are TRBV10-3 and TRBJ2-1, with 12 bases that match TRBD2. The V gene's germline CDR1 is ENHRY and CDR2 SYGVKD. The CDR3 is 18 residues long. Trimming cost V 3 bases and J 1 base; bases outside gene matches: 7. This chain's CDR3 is CAISDRASGGASYNEQFF. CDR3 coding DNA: TGTGCCATCAGTGACCGAGCTAGCGGGGGGGCTTCCTACAATGAGCAGTTCTTC.

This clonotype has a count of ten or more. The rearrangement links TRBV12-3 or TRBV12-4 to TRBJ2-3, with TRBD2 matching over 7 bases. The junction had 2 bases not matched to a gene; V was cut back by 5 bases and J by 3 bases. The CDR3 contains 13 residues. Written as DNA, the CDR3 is TGTGCCAGCAGTCCCGGGAGGACAGATACGCAGTATTTT. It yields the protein CASSPGRTDTQYF.

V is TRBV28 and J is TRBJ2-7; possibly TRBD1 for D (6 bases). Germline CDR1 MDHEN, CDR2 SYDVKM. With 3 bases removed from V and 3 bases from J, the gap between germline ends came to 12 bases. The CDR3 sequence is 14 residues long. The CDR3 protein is CASSLERDNYEQYF. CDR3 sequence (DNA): TGTGCCAGCAGTTTGGAACGGGACAACTACGAGCAGTACTTC.

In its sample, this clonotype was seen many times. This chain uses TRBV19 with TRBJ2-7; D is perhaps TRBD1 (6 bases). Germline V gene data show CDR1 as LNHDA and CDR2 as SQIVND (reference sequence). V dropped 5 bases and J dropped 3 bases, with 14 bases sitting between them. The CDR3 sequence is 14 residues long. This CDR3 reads CASSRDGTNYEQYF. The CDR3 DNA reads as TGTGCCAGTAGTCGGGACGGGACAAACTACGAGCAGTACTTC.